The rows below give T cell receptor beta chains drawn from one sample of a study of beta chain features in type 1 diabetes. TCRdb keeps only in-frame clones here, not all; method: immunoSEQ multiplex PCR. Among a few hundred thousand clones listed, roughly 13% were seen once. The sequenced sample consisted of naive CD4+ T cells from blood. The receptors here all came from a man aged 25 to 45 with type 1 diabetes. The CDR3 runs from the conserved cysteine through the conserved F or W. Each record gives: V gene, clone size, D gene, J gene, CDR3 protein, CDR3 DNA. The D gene is left open where the match is weak. Rows give clone size only sometimes, using once, few, many, or a class for an expanded clone.

TRBV5-1,NA,TRBD2,TRBJ2-1,CASSLGSGRGNEQFF,TGCGCCAGCAGCTTGGGAAGCGGGAGGGGCAATGAGCAGTTCTTC
TRBV5-1,NA,TRBD2,TRBJ2-7,CASSQLAGPVREQYF,TGCGCCAGCAGCCAACTAGCGGGCCCGGTGAGGGAGCAGTACTTC
TRBV30,NA,NA,TRBJ2-2,CAWRPAGNLLTGELFF,TGTGCCTGGAGGCCGGCAGGGAATCTTCTCACCGGGGAGCTGTTTTTT
TRBV30,few,NA,TRBJ2-5,CAWSSGVEETQYF,TGTGCCTGGAGTTCCGGGGTCGAAGAGACCCAGTACTTC
TRBV6-6,NA,NA,TRBJ2-5,CASEGRRVNQETQYF,TGTGCCAGCGAAGGGAGACGGGTCAACCAAGAGACCCAGTACTTC
TRBV18,few,TRBD1,TRBJ1-2,CASSLTTGTGMGYTF,TGTGCCAGCTCACTTACAACCGGGACAGGGATGGGCTACACCTTC
TRBV6-1,NA,NA,TRBJ1-6,CASSENVGTYNSPLHF,TGTGCCAGCAGTGAAAACGTCGGGACCTATAATTCACCCCTCCACTTT
TRBV11-2,NA,NA,TRBJ2-5,CASSIGGRETQYF,TGTGCCAGCAGCATTGGGGGCCGGGAGACCCAGTACTTC
TRBV5-1,NA,TRBD2,TRBJ2-3,CASAEGGTDTQYF,TGCGCCAGCGCGGAGGGAGGGACAGATACGCAGTATTTT
TRBV7-9,few,TRBD2,TRBJ2-5,CASSSPGTSGSGRETQYF,TGTGCCAGCAGCTCGCCTGGGACTAGCGGGAGTGGGAGAGAGACCCAGTACTTC
TRBV11-2,NA,NA,TRBJ2-2,CASSLVGQGRTGELFF,TGTGCCAGCAGCTTAGTAGGGCAGGGCCGCACCGGGGAGCTGTTTTTT